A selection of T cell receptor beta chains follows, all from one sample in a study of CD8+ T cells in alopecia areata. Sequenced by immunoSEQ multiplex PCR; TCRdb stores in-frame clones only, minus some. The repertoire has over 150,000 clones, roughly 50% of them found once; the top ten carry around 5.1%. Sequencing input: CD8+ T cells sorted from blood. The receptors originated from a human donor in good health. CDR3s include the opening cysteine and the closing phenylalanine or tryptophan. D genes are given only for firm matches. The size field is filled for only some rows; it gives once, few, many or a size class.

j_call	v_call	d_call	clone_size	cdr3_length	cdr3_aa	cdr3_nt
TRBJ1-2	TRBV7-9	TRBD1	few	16	CASSRSGQGNNYGYTF	TGTGCCAGCAGCCGATCGGGACAGGGAAATAACTATGGCTACACCTTC
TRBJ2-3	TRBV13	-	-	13	CASSLGSPGAQYF	TGTGCCAGCAGCTTAGGCAGCCCGGGAGCGCAGTATTTT
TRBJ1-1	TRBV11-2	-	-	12	CASSSADLEAFF	TGTGCCAGCAGTTCTGCGGATCTCGAAGCTTTCTTT
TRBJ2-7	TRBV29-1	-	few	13	CSVVLGGHYEQYF	TGCAGCGTTGTTCTTGGTGGGCACTACGAGCAGTACTTC
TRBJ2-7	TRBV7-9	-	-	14	CASSLGQGNYEQYF	TGTGCCAGCAGCTTAGGCCAGGGAAACTACGAGCAGTACTTC
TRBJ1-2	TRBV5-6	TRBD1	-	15	CASSDGQGGWHGYTF	TGTGCCAGCAGCGATGGACAGGGTGGGTGGCATGGCTACACCTTC
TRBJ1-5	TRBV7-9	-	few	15	CASSPGDPRSQPQHF	TGTGCCAGCAGCCCGGGGGACCCGAGGAGTCAGCCCCAGCATTTT
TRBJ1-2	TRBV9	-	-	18	CASSVGWDTKGANYGYTF	TGTGCCAGCAGCGTAGGATGGGACACCAAAGGAGCTAACTATGGCTACACCTTC
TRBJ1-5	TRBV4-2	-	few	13	CASSQEVNQPQHF	TGTGCCAGCAGCCAAGAGGTAAATCAGCCCCAGCATTTT
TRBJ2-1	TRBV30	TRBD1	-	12	CAWRGQSNEQFF	TGTGCCTGGAGGGGACAGTCCAATGAGCAGTTCTTC
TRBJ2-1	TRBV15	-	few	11	CATSRDNEQFF	TGTGCCACCAGCAGAGACAATGAGCAGTTCTTC
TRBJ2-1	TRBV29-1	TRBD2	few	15	CSAERAGGLHNEQFF	TGCAGCGCCGAGAGAGCGGGGGGCCTACACAATGAGCAGTTCTTC
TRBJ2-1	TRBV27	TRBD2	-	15	CASSSLAGVKDEQFF	TGTGCCAGCAGTTCACTAGCGGGGGTTAAGGATGAGCAGTTCTTC
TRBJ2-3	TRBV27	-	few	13	CASSLSYRDTQYF	TGTGCCAGCAGTTTATCCTACAGGGATACGCAGTATTTT
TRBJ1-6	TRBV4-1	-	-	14	CASSPMRGNSPLHF	TGCGCCAGCAGCCCCATGAGGGGTAATTCACCCCTCCACTTT
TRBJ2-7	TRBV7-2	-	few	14	CASSSPGIQYEQYF	TGTGCCAGCAGTTCCCCGGGGATTCAATACGAGCAGTACTTC
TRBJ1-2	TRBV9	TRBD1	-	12	CASSSRQGGYTF	TGTGCCAGCAGCTCTCGACAGGGCGGCTACACCTTC
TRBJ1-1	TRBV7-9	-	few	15	CASSSSAFSGTEAFF	TGTGCCAGCAGCTCTTCGGCCTTCTCCGGAACTGAAGCTTTCTTT
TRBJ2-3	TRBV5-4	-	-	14	CASSLDGAGDTQYF	TGTGCCAGCAGCTTGGATGGGGCTGGGGATACGCAGTATTTT
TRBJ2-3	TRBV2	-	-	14	CASIHTGRTDTQYF	TGTGCCAGCATCCATACGGGTCGCACAGATACGCAGTATTTT
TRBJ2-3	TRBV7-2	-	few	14	CASSPGAYTDTQYF	TGTGCCAGCAGCCCCGGGGCTTACACAGATACGCAGTATTTT
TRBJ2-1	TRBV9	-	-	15	CASSVDVGGPSEQFF	TGTGCCAGCAGCGTAGACGTGGGGGGGCCAAGTGAGCAGTTCTTC
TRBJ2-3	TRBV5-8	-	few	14	CASSLGIPRDTQYF	TGTGCCAGCAGCTTAGGGATACCCCGCGATACGCAGTATTTT
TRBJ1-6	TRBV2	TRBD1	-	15	CASRAGQGVDSPLHF	TGTGCCAGCAGAGCCGGACAGGGTGTCGACTCACCCCTCCACTTT
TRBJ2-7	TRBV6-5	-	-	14	CASSYGQGPEEQYF	TGTGCCAGCAGTTACGGCCAGGGTCCGGAAGAGCAGTACTTC
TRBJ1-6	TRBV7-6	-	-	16	CASSLGGGSYNSPLHF	TGTGCCAGCAGCTTAGGTGGAGGCTCCTATAATTCACCCCTCCACTTT
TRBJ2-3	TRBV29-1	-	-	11	CSGFSGDTQYF	TGCAGCGGATTTTCCGGGGATACGCAGTATTTT
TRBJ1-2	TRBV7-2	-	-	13	CASSLNAPWGYTF	TGTGCCAGCAGCTTAAATGCTCCCTGGGGCTACACCTTC
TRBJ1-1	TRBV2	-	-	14	CASGMGHANTEAFF	TGTGCCAGCGGGATGGGACACGCGAACACTGAAGCTTTCTTT
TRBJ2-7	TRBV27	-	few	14	CASGPAGQIYEQYF	TGTGCCAGCGGGCCGGCGGGACAGATATACGAGCAGTACTTC
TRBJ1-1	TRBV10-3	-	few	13	CAISEGGASGAFF	TGTGCCATCAGTGAAGGAGGAGCCTCGGGAGCTTTCTTT
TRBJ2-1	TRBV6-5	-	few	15	CASSNTGYEGNEQFF	TGTGCCAGCAGTAACACAGGGTATGAGGGCAATGAGCAGTTCTTC
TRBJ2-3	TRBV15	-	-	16	CATSRPEGGARGTQYF	TGTGCCACCAGCAGACCCGAGGGGGGGGCGCGAGGTACGCAGTATTTT
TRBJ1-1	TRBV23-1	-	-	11	CASSSPGEAFF	TGCGCCAGCAGTTCCCCAGGTGAAGCTTTCTTT
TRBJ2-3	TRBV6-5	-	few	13	CASSSGEADTQYF	TGTGCCAGCAGTTCGGGAGAGGCAGATACGCAGTATTTT
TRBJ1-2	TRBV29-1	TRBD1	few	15	CSVEYRDREYYGYTF	TGCAGCGTTGAATATCGGGACAGGGAGTACTATGGCTACACCTTC
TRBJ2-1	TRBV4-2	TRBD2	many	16	CASSQTSGGATDEQFF	TGTGCCAGCAGCCAAACTAGCGGGGGGGCCACGGATGAGCAGTTCTTC
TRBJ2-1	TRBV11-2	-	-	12	CASMAGPNEQFF	TGTGCCAGCATGGCAGGGCCCAATGAGCAGTTCTTC
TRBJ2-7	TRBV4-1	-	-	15	CASSQLGTDTYEQYF	TGCGCCAGCAGCCAACTCGGGACTGATACCTACGAGCAGTACTTC
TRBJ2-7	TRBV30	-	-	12	CAWSYSSYEQYF	TGTGCCTGGAGCTACAGCTCCTACGAGCAGTACTTC
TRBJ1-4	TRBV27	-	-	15	CASSPEVTANEKLFF	TGTGCCAGCAGTCCAGAGGTGACGGCTAATGAAAAACTGTTTTTT
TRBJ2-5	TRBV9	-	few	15	CASSTDGGTQETQYF	TGTGCCAGCAGCACTGATGGGGGGACGCAAGAGACCCAGTACTTC
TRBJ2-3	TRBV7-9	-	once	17	CASSPTTRRPSADTQYF	TGTGCCAGCAGCCCTACGACACGCCGGCCGTCGGCAGATACGCAGTATTTT
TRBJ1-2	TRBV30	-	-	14	CAWSDGITNYGYTF	TGTGCCTGGAGTGACGGAATAACTAACTATGGCTACACCTTC
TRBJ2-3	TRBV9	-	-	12	CASSMGTDTQYF	TGTGCCAGCAGCATGGGGACAGATACGCAGTATTTT
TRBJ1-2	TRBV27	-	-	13	CASSRGQNYGYTF	TGTGCCAGCTCAAGGGGTCAGAACTATGGCTACACCTTC